The 18 T cell receptor beta chains below were found in one sample sequenced in a study of blood T cell repertoires in COVID-19. Method: immunoSEQ multiplex PCR; TCRdb's copy keeps in-frame clones and lacks some. The table lists 85,000 to 110,000 clones, about 90% of them singletons. The sample was peripheral blood. The receptors derive from a human donor in a cohort sampled during active COVID-19.

The V and J genes are TRBV5-1 and TRBJ2-5, with TRBD1 matching over 8 bases. This CDR3 comprises 15 residues. With V trimmed by 5 bases and J by 2 bases, 8 bases remained unmatched. CDR1 and CDR2 from the germline V gene are SGHRS and YFSETQ. CDR3 sequence: CASRKDRVPQETQYF. The CDR3 DNA reads as TGCGCCAGCAGAAAGGACAGGGTCCCTCAAGAGACCCAGTACTTC.

J is TRBJ1-3 and V is TRBV6-6, with no clear D. The germline V and J ends were trimmed by 6 bases and 2 bases, with 11 bases remaining between them. CDR3 length equals 14 residues. CDR1 and CDR2 (germline): MNHNY, SVGAGI (reference sequence). The CDR3 is CASRKRETGNTIYF. For the CDR3, the DNA is TGTGCCAGCAGGAAAAGGGAGACTGGAAACACCATATATTTT.

The sample holds a few counts of this clone. The chain carries TRBV3-1 (or the pseudogene TRBV3-2) and TRBJ2-5; no clear D gene. The V end was cut by 3 bases, the J end by 5 bases, with 10 bases between. There are 13 residues in the CDR3. In germline, CDR1 is LGHDT, CDR2 YNNKEL (reference sequence). In nucleotides, the CDR3 is TGTGCCAGCAGCCATCGAGAAGCGGAGACCCAGTACTTC. Translating gives CASSHREAETQYF.

V is TRBV2 and J is TRBJ1-2, with 7 bases fitting TRBD1. Trimming removed 7 bases from V and 6 bases from J; junction bases left unmatched: 14. There are 15 residues in the CDR3. Germline V gives CDR1 SNHLY, CDR2 FYNNEI. The CDR3 coding sequence is TGTGCCAGCACGGGGGCGACACAGGGGTCGCATGGCTACACCTTC. This codes for CASTGATQGSHGYTF.

The chain links TRBV7-2 to TRBJ1-6; 7 bases align to TRBD1. Losses at the gene ends were 1 base for V and 9 bases for J; bases not matched to a gene: 6. From germline, CDR1 is SGHTA and CDR2 FQGNSA. The CDR3 contains 15 residues. In nucleotides, the CDR3 is TGTGCCAGCAGCTTAGGACGACAGGGTGGTTCACCCCTCCACTTT. It yields the protein CASSLGRQGGSPLHF.

This rearrangement joins TRBV5-4 to TRBJ2-1; 11 positions agree with TRBD2. Germline V CDR1 and CDR2: SGHNT, YYREEE (reference sequence). The length of the CDR3 is 20 residues. V gave up 3 bases and J gave up 3 bases; unmatched junction bases: 17. In DNA, the CDR3 is TGTGCCAGCAGCTCGCGATGGACTAGCGGGTCCTACTCCTTCTACAATGAGCAGTTCTTC. This sequence encodes CASSSRWTSGSYSFYNEQFF.

V gene TRBV5-5 combines with J gene TRBJ1-5, with D perhaps TRBD1 (6 bases). Germline CDR1 and CDR2: SGHKS and YYEKEE (reference sequence). V lost 5 bases and J lost 2, with 11 bases in between. The CDR3 extends over 14 amino acids. Here the CDR3 reads CASRPGVGNQPQHF. CDR3 DNA sequence: TGTGCCAGCAGACCAGGGGTGGGCAATCAGCCCCAGCATTTT.

The sample holds one count of this clone. Other nucleotide sequences from this sample produce the same CDR3. This chain uses TRBV6-5 with TRBJ2-7, with 11 nucleotides matching TRBD2. The CDR3 is made up of 14 amino acids. Germline CDR1 MNHEY, CDR2 SVGAGI. J was trimmed by 3 bases and V by 5 bases; bases with no gene match: 3. The CDR3 reads CASSPGTSGYEQYF. The DNA of the CDR3 is TGTGCCAGCAGTCCAGGGACTAGCGGCTACGAGCAGTACTTC.

The chain is built from TRBV15 and TRBJ2-3; 7 bases match TRBD1. The length of the CDR3 is 16 residues. Losses at the gene ends were 8 bases for V and 5 bases for J; bases not matched to a gene: 16. Per germline, CDR1 LNHNV and CDR2 YYDKDF (reference sequence). The CDR3 region is CATGRPQGSGEDTQYF. The DNA of the CDR3 is TGTGCCACCGGGAGACCACAGGGGTCCGGCGAAGATACGCAGTATTTT.

The chain carries TRBV5-4 and TRBJ2-5; TRBD2 matches at 10 bases. Germline CDR1 is SGHNT and CDR2 is YYREEE (reference sequence). The CDR3 has 15 amino acids. Trimming cost V 0 bases and J 2 bases; bases outside gene matches: 1. The CDR3 loop is CASSLVLAGQETQYF. The CDR3 region has the DNA TGTGCCAGCAGCTTGGTACTAGCGGGACAAGAGACCCAGTACTTC.

This sequence joins TRBV19 and TRBJ2-1; the match to TRBD2 covers 9 bases. The germline V gene encodes CDR1 LNHDA and CDR2 SQIVND (reference sequence). The CDR3 consists of 13 residues. Trimming cost V 6 bases and J 6 bases; bases outside gene matches: 3. CDR3 loop: CASRAGGLNEQFF. CDR3 DNA: TGTGCCAGTAGGGCGGGAGGGCTCAATGAGCAGTTCTTC.

The chain has TRBV14 and TRBJ1-4; D possibly corresponds to TRBD1 (5 bases). CDR1 is SGHDN, CDR2 FVKESK, per germline. V was clipped by 3 bases and J by 3 bases, with 8 bases between them. The CDR3 contains 14 residues. The CDR3 sequence is CASSHTGANEKLFF. In DNA, the CDR3 is TGTGCCAGCAGCCACACGGGGGCTAATGAAAAACTGTTTTTT.

This chain joins TRBV9 and TRBJ2-1; D may be TRBD2 (5 bases). CDR1 SGDLS and CDR2 YYNGEE come from the germline V gene. The CDR3 totals 13 residues. Trimming removed 0 bases from V and 10 bases from J, with 11 bases in between. CDR3 protein: CASSVEAEGEQFF. In nucleotides, the CDR3 is TGTGCCAGCAGCGTAGAGGCCGAGGGAGAGCAGTTCTTC.

The J gene is TRBJ2-2, the V gene TRBV4-1; D ambiguous. The CDR3 spans 15 residues. Trimming pared 1 base from V and 0 bases from J, leaving 6 bases between. CDR1 MGHRA and CDR2 YSYEKL come from the germline V gene. CDR3 in amino acids: CASSQVHSNTGELFF. CDR3 nucleotide sequence: TGCGCCAGCAGCCAAGTTCATTCGAACACCGGGGAGCTGTTTTTT.

The CDR3 region has the DNA TGTGCCAGCAGTTACTCGGTCGGGGATAGCAATCAGCCCCAGCATTTT. Encoded protein: CASSYSVGDSNQPQHF. This sequence joins TRBV6-5 and TRBJ1-5; D ambiguous. V lost 0 bases and J 0 bases, leaving 9 bases between the germline ends. CDR1 is MNHEY and CDR2 is SVGAGI in the germline V gene. CDR3 length: 16 residues.

This sequence joins TRBV5-4 and TRBJ2-1; perhaps TRBD2 as D (5 bases). The V gene's germline CDR1 is SGHNT and CDR2 YYREEE (reference sequence). V lost 4 bases, J lost 8 bases, and 10 bases lay in between. The length of the CDR3 is 12 residues. CDR3 protein: CASSPEDDEQFF. Written as DNA, the CDR3 is TGTGCCAGCAGCCCGGAGGACGATGAGCAGTTCTTC. The whole variable domain, filled in from reference TRBV5-4 and TRBJ2-1, reads ETGVTQSPTHLIKTRGQQVTLRCSSQSGHNTVSWYQQALGQGPQFIFQYYREEENGRGNFPPRFSGLQFPNYSSELNVNALELDDSALYLCASSPEDDEQFFGPGTRLTVL.

The chain carries TRBV5-6 and TRBJ2-2; weak D call: TRBD2 (6 bases). Trimming left V 4 bases short and J 2 bases short, with 18 bases between. Germline V gives CDR1 SGHDT, CDR2 YYEEEE. CDR3 length: 17 residues. The CDR3 sequence: CASSGEVGSTNTGELFF. The DNA of the CDR3 is TGTGCCAGCAGCGGGGAGGTGGGCTCGACTAACACCGGGGAGCTGTTTTTT.

The genes are TRBV2 and TRBJ2-7, with 9 nucleotides matching TRBD1. CDR3 length equals 15 residues. V was pared by 4 bases and J by 1 base, with 5 bases of the junction left unmatched. CDR1 and CDR2 (germline): SNHLY, FYNNEI. Written as DNA, the CDR3 is TGTGCCAGCAGTGTGGGACAGGGCCTATCCTACGAGCAGTACTTC. It specifies CASSVGQGLSYEQYF. Full variable domain (rest looked up from reference TRBV2 and TRBJ2-7): EPEVTQTPSHQVTQMGQEVILRCVPISNHLYFYWYRQILGQKVEFLVSFYNNEISEKSEIFDDQFSVERPDGSNFTLKIRSTKLEDSAMYFCASSVGQGLSYEQYFGPGTRLTVT.